Below, 29 T cell receptor beta chains from the same sample are listed, as sequenced in a study of shared T cell receptors in the human thymus. Clones were read by immunoSEQ multiplex PCR, and TCRdb kept only the in-frame ones, dropping some. The table includes almost 550,000 clones, 75% to 80% detected once. This same sample was also taken into another study, of human thymus T cells.

The specimen sequenced was thymocytes. The receptor source for this set is a boy in the first two years of life with a congenital heart defect.

The V and J genes are TRBV28 and TRBJ2-2; 7 nucleotides agree with TRBD1. CDR1 and CDR2 (germline): MDHEN, SYDVKM. With 4 bases clipped from V and 1 base from J, the junction kept 21 bases outside the gene matches. The CDR3 consists of 21 residues. DNA of the CDR3: TGTGCCAGCAGTTCCCACACCCCCAAATCATACAGGGGATGGAACACCGGGGAGCTGTTTTTT. Encoded protein: CASSSHTPKSYRGWNTGELFF. Complete variable domain (other parts from reference TRBV28 and TRBJ2-2): DVKVTQSSRYLVKRTGEKVFLECVQDMDHENMFWYRQDPGLGLRLIYFSYDVKMKEKGDIPEGYSVSREKKERFSLILESASTNQTSMYLCASSSHTPKSYRGWNTGELFFGEGSRLTVL.

V is TRBV6-1 and J is TRBJ2-7, with 7 bases identical to TRBD1. V shed 10 bases, J shed 7 bases, and the junction held 16 bases outside the gene matches. Germline lookup yields CDR1 MNHNS and CDR2 SASEGT. The CDR3 sequence is 14 residues long. The DNA of the CDR3 is TGTGCCACACCTCGGGCGACAGGGCTATCAGAGCAGTACTTC. It yields the protein CATPRATGLSEQYF.

V gene TRBV19 combines with J gene TRBJ2-1, with 11 bases that match TRBD1. V lost 5 bases to trimming and J lost 6 bases; unmatched junction nucleotides: 3. The CDR3 has 14 residues. Germline CDR1 LNHDA, CDR2 SQIVND (reference sequence). This chain's CDR3 is CASSLGTGGNEQFF. The CDR3 DNA is TGTGCCAGTAGTCTCGGGACAGGGGGCAATGAGCAGTTCTTC. Full variable domain (remainder filled in from reference TRBV19 and TRBJ2-1): DGGITQSPKYLFRKEGQNVTLSCEQNLNHDAMYWYRQDPGQGLRLIYYSQIVNDFQKGDIAEGYSVSREKKESFPLTVTSAQKNPTAFYLCASSLGTGGNEQFFGPGTRLTVL.

The V gene is TRBV23-1, the J gene TRBJ1-4; D is unclear. TRBV23-1 is reported as an ORF; its role is uncertain. The CDR3 extends over 14 amino acids. Trimming shortened V by 5 bases and J by 4 bases, and 11 bases separated the two germline ends. CDR3 amino acids: CASSELRGNEKLFF. CDR3 in DNA: TGCGCCAGCAGTGAACTTAGAGGTAATGAAAAACTGTTTTTT.

The chain links TRBV21-1 to TRBJ1-5. TRBV21-1 is described as a pseudogene. CDR3 length: 15 amino acids. CDR3 loop: CASSKGEVGNQPQHF. For the CDR3, the DNA is TGTGCCAGCAGCAAAGGGGAGGTTGGCAATCAGCCCCAGCATTTT.

This clone was recorded only once. The sample contains more than one DNA sequence encoding this CDR3. This rearrangement joins TRBV6-5 to TRBJ1-2; D might be TRBD1 (5 bases). The V gene's germline CDR1 is MNHEY and CDR2 SVGAGI. The CDR3 is made up of 12 amino acids. V lost 8 bases, J lost 5 bases, and 12 bases lay in between. The CDR3 loop is CASAPRGYGYTF. DNA for the CDR3: TGTGCCAGCGCCCCTCGGGGGTATGGCTACACCTTC.

The genes are TRBV28 and TRBJ2-5; 14 bases fit TRBD2. There are 16 residues in the CDR3. J lost 5 bases, V lost 5 bases, and 7 bases had no gene match. Germline V gives CDR1 MDHEN, CDR2 SYDVKM. DNA for the CDR3: TGTGCCAGCAGTGTACGACTAGCGGGAGGGGGGGAGACCCAGTACTTC. Its protein is CASSVRLAGGGETQYF.

The chain uses TRBV28 and TRBJ1-4, with D possibly being TRBD1 (6 bases). The V gene lost 3 bases and the J gene lost 3 bases, with 8 bases spanning the gap. Germline V gives CDR1 MDHEN, CDR2 SYDVKM. The CDR3 consists of 14 residues. The CDR3 here is CASSLGASNEKLFF. CDR3 DNA sequence: TGTGCCAGCAGTTTGGGGGCGTCTAATGAAAAACTGTTTTTT.

The rearrangement uses TRBV15 and TRBJ2-2; D might be TRBD2 (5 bases). The CDR3 extends over 15 amino acids. V gave up 2 bases and J gave up 3 bases, with 10 bases separating them. CDR1 LNHNV and CDR2 YYDKDF come from the germline V gene (reference sequence). The CDR3 sequence is CATSRPNGDTGELFF. The CDR3 region has the DNA TGTGCCACCAGCAGACCTAACGGGGACACCGGGGAGCTGTTTTTT.

This sequence joins TRBV4-1 and TRBJ2-1; D is unresolved. The CDR3 is 13 residues long. V lost 1 base, J lost 5 bases, and 6 bases lay in between. Germline V gene data show CDR1 as MGHRA and CDR2 as YSYEKL. The CDR3 reads CASSQGADNEQFF. The CDR3 coding sequence is TGCGCCAGCAGCCAAGGGGCTGACAATGAGCAGTTCTTC.

J is TRBJ2-7 and V is TRBV5-4, with TRBD2 identical over 13 bases. The germline gives CDR1 SGHNT, CDR2 YYREEE (reference sequence). Unmatched junction bases numbered 3, after V lost 4 bases and J lost 2 bases. This CDR3 comprises 15 residues. DNA for the CDR3: TGTGCCAGCAGCCCGGGACTAGCGGGACCCTACGAGCAGTACTTC. Translation: CASSPGLAGPYEQYF.

V and J are TRBV11-3 and TRBJ2-7; 9 bases line up with TRBD1. The CDR3 is made up of 17 amino acids. Germline CDR1 reads SGHNT; CDR2 reads YENEEA. Trimming removed 1 base from V and 2 bases from J; junction bases left unmatched: 9. The CDR3 loop is CASSLGPDRGWTYEQYF. The CDR3 coding sequence is TGTGCCAGCAGCTTAGGGCCGGACAGGGGATGGACCTACGAGCAGTACTTC.

The CDR3 sequence: CASSLDTSGNSYEQYF. For the CDR3, the DNA is TGTGCCAGCAGCTTAGATACTAGCGGGAACTCCTACGAGCAGTACTTC. The chain uses TRBV11-2 and TRBJ2-7; 10 bases align to TRBD2. CDR3 size: 16 residues. CDR1 and CDR2 from the germline V gene are SGHAT and FQNNGV. The trim removed 0 bases at V and 0 bases at J, leaving 2 bases unmatched.

V usage is TRBV15 and J usage is TRBJ2-1; 11 positions match TRBD2. The germline V gene has CDR1 LNHNV and CDR2 YYDKDF (reference sequence). CDR3 length: 18 residues. Unmatched junction bases numbered 14, after V lost 3 bases and J lost 7 bases. Here the CDR3 reads CATSSDERVAGGPNEQFF. The CDR3 DNA reads TGTGCCACCAGCAGCGATGAACGGGTAGCGGGAGGGCCAAATGAGCAGTTCTTC.

The chain joins TRBV9 to TRBJ1-3; possible D gene TRBD1, 6 bases. CDR3 length: 17 amino acids. Between the trimmed V and J ends, which lost 3 bases and 0 bases, there was a span of 16 bases. Per germline, CDR1 SGDLS and CDR2 YYNGEE. The CDR3 loop is CASSARGPYPSGNTIYF. CDR3 DNA sequence: TGTGCCAGCAGCGCCAGGGGACCCTATCCCTCTGGAAACACCATATATTTT.

V is TRBV29-1 and J is TRBJ1-2, with TRBD1 matching over 8 bases. The V gene end was trimmed by 7 bases and the J gene end by 7 bases; junction bases not matched to a gene: 11. CDR1 and CDR2 from the germline V gene are SQVTM and ANQGSEA. The CDR3 sequence is 13 residues long. The CDR3 nucleotides are TGCAGCGCTCAGCAGGGGGCTGGAAGTGGCTACACCTTC. Its translation: CSAQQGAGSGYTF.

CDR3 sequence reads: CASSRQVGLAGVVEAYEQYF. The DNA for the CDR3 is TGCGCCAGCAGCCGCCAAGTTGGTCTAGCGGGAGTGGTGGAGGCCTACGAGCAGTACTTC. This chain connects TRBV4-3 to TRBJ2-7; 10 bases map to TRBD2. The CDR3 runs 20 residues. V lost 4 bases to trimming and J lost 2 bases; unmatched junction nucleotides: 20. Germline CDR1 is LGHNA and CDR2 is YSLEER.

The J gene is TRBJ2-7, the V gene TRBV10-1; no firm D call. The CDR3 runs to 13 residues. The V end was cut by 3 bases, the J end by 1 base, with 7 bases between. The V gene's germline CDR1 is WNHNN and CDR2 SYGVQD (reference sequence). As DNA, the CDR3 is TGCGCCAGCAGTGACTACTCATCCTACGAGCAGTACTTC. This encodes CASSDYSSYEQYF.

The rearrangement joins TRBV11-2 to TRBJ1-1; TRBD1 agrees at 8 bases. The CDR3 runs 16 residues. V was pared by 1 base and J by 3 bases, with 7 bases of the junction left unmatched. CDR1 and CDR2 from the germline V gene are SGHAT and FQNNGV. The CDR3: CASSLGRQGSYTEAFF. The CDR3, as DNA: TGTGCCAGCAGCTTAGGAAGACAGGGGTCGTACACTGAAGCTTTCTTT.

The chain has TRBV4-3 and TRBJ2-3; weak D call: TRBD2 (6 bases). There are 15 residues in the CDR3. CDR1 LGHNA and CDR2 YSLEER come from the germline V gene. The V and J ends lost 0 bases and 4 bases respectively, with 11 bases between them. Written as DNA, the CDR3 is TGCGCCAGCAGCCAAGAGGGACTTTATCCAGATACGCAGTATTTT. It yields the protein CASSQEGLYPDTQYF.

This clone came up a few times. The DNA for the CDR3 is TGTGCCAGCAACCACAGACAGAGCTCCTACAATGAGCAGTTCTTC. Its protein product is CASNHRQSSYNEQFF. This chain joins TRBV7-9 and TRBJ2-1; maybe TRBD1 (5 bases). The CDR3 has 15 amino acids. V lost 7 bases and J lost 0, with 13 bases in between. Germline-derived CDR1 and CDR2 are SEHNR and FQNEAQ (reference sequence).

The rearrangement uses TRBV5-6 and TRBJ2-7, with a weak D call TRBD1 (6 bases). V lost 0 bases and J lost 3, with 7 bases in between. The germline CDR1 and CDR2 sequences are SGHDT and YYEEEE. The length of the CDR3 is 13 residues. The CDR3 loop is CASSLDRVYEQYF. CDR3 nucleotides: TGTGCCAGCAGCTTGGACAGGGTCTACGAGCAGTACTTC.

The chain has TRBV6-6 and TRBJ2-3, with 7 nucleotides matching TRBD2. This CDR3 comprises 14 residues. The trim removed 6 bases at V and 4 bases at J, leaving 7 bases unmatched. The germline CDR1 and CDR2 sequences are MNHNY and SVGAGI (reference sequence). The chain's CDR3 is CASREGGSADTQYF. DNA for the CDR3: TGTGCCAGCAGGGAGGGCGGGAGTGCAGATACGCAGTATTTT.

The rearrangement links TRBV19 to TRBJ1-2; TRBD1 aligns across 10 bases. V was pared by 3 bases and J by 7 bases, with 14 bases of the junction left unmatched. Germline V gene data show CDR1 as LNHDA and CDR2 as SQIVND (reference sequence). The CDR3 extends over 17 amino acids. Here the CDR3 reads CASSIPTEDRDRGGYTF. The CDR3 nucleotides are TGTGCCAGTAGTATCCCGACCGAGGATAGGGACAGGGGTGGCTACACCTTC.

The genes are TRBV4-3 and TRBJ2-7; D may be TRBD2 (5 bases). V lost 3 bases and J 3 bases, leaving 15 bases between the germline ends. CDR1 is LGHNA and CDR2 is YSLEER in the germline V gene. The CDR3 is 15 amino acids. CDR3 loop: CASSQSCGSYYEQYF. CDR3 nucleotide sequence: TGCGCCAGCAGCCAGTCTTGCGGGTCATACTACGAGCAGTACTTC.

The chain carries TRBV10-2 and TRBJ2-1, with D tentatively TRBD2 (5 bases). Germline V CDR1 and CDR2: WSHSY, SAAADI. This CDR3 spans 14 amino acids. The germline V and J ends were trimmed by 5 bases and 4 bases, with 12 bases remaining between them. The CDR3 here is CASSRRVLYNEQFF. The CDR3 DNA follows: TGCGCCAGCAGTCGGCGGGTCCTTTACAATGAGCAGTTCTTC.

The J gene is TRBJ2-7, the V gene TRBV2; 10 positions agree with TRBD1. The V gene end was trimmed by 6 bases and the J gene end by 7 bases; junction bases not matched to a gene: 18. There are 17 residues in the CDR3. Germline V CDR1 and CDR2: SNHLY, FYNNEI. As DNA, the CDR3 is TGTGCCAGCAGCCCCCGGCCGACAGGGGGCGGGGGGTTTGAGCAGTACTTC. This sequence encodes CASSPRPTGGGGFEQYF.

The rearrangement links TRBV6-1 to TRBJ2-2, with D possibly TRBD1 on 6 matching bases. Deletions cut 2 bases from V and 7 bases from J, with 23 bases between. This CDR3 has 18 residues. Germline CDR1 and CDR2: MNHNS and SASEGT. CDR3 nucleotide sequence: TGTGCCAGCAGTGAAATCCCGGTTCAGGGGTATCTTATCGGGGAGCTGTTTTTT. This encodes CASSEIPVQGYLIGELFF.

The chain couples TRBV28 to TRBJ2-5; D perhaps matches TRBD2 (5 bases). CDR3 length equals 11 residues. Germline lookup yields CDR1 MDHEN and CDR2 SYDVKM. The ends were cut back, 6 bases at V and 8 bases at J, with 10 bases in the middle. DNA for the CDR3: TGTGCCAGCAGCGCGAGGGCTACCCAGTACTTC. Residues: CASSARATQYF. Combining the CDR3 with reference TRBV28 and TRBJ2-5 gives the whole variable domain DVKVTQSSRYLVKRTGEKVFLECVQDMDHENMFWYRQDPGLGLRLIYFSYDVKMKEKGDIPEGYSVSREKKERFSLILESASTNQTSMYLCASSARATQYFGPGTRLLVL.